Included here is one T cell receptor beta chain sequence, with context. It has no known antigen specificity. There are no base qualities to consult, and no much larger clone falls within one base. Receptor libraries were prepared by bulk RNA-seq. Sequencing instrument: Illumina HiSeq 2500. As for the authors' bioinformatics: For the separate targeted TCR-seq dataset, MiXCR version 2.1.5 with default parameters extracted and quantified CDR3 sequences from raw reads. Each TCR-beta clone in the separate targeted TCR-seq dataset was defined by the V gene, J gene and CDR3 sequence taken together. The separate targeted TCR-seq dataset was filtered by first dropping clones with fewer than three counts and then keeping only the 90% most strongly expressed clones in each sample. For each tissue in the separate targeted TCR-seq dataset, Treg-Tconv overlap was calculated by dividing the number of shared clones by the total number of Treg clones and multiplying by 100. TCRdb handled the public reads itself, with Q25 trimming in fastp and clone calling in MiXCR, and kept productive beta chains. Identical CDR3 protein sequences are pooled into one entry, listed with their most common genes and DNA. The V and J calls were not made by the authors but by TCRdb's processing. The sample profile shows fewer than 2,500 distinct CDR3 sequences; over 65% of them were found once. Roughly 2.3% of the sample goes to the ten largest clones.

For CDR1 and CDR2, the germline V gene lists LGHNA and YNFKEQ. The germline V and J ends show losses of 4 bases and 6 bases respectively, and no gene match explains 6 bases of the junction. Inclusive of the bounding cysteine and phenylalanine, the CDR3 is 15 residues long. CDR3 DNA only is kept here, 45 bases in frame from base 1. The source of the sample is a study of draining lymph node invasion in breast cancer (dated by TCRdb to the early 2020s). Regarding the study in general: Nodal metastasis was diagnosed by histology and cytokeratin immunohistochemistry and confirmed by EpCAM/CD45 flow cytometry. From every patient, the primary tumor plus matched non-invaded and tumor-invaded tumor-draining lymph nodes were collected, and both Treg and Tconv subsets were profiled. The separate targeted TCR sequencing included lymph nodes from five patients, and primary tumors were also sequenced for three of those five patients. A separate targeted assay used bulk TCR-beta CDR3 sequencing to compare sorted memory regulatory T cells with memory conventional CD4 T cells across breast cancer tissues.

Findings and caveats that apply to the study as a whole: Detection of some of the top 100 tumor clones in both invaded and non-invaded nodes suggests recirculation between tumor and draining nodes. Within each tissue, roughly 13-22% of Treg TCRs were also found among Tconvs, a result interpreted as suggesting peripheral Treg induction. TCRs shared between Treg and Tconv subsets were regarded as suggestive, but not proof, of a common clonal origin. Across all tissues in the targeted TCR-seq data, Tregs appeared to be more clonally expanded than Tconvs, and both subsets showed lower diversity in tumor than in lymph nodes. Data could not resolve whether Treg conversion occurred in a given organ or whether converted Tregs recirculated between nodes and tumor. The tumor top-100 clone tracking analysis could be carried out in only a couple of patients.

CD4+ CD45RA- CD25- cells were sorted as memory conventional CD4 T cells. Tumor-draining lymph nodes were classified as non-invaded or invaded according to absence or presence of metastatic tumor cells. Before staining and sorting, a Miltenyi Pan T Cell isolation kit was used to pre-enrich the T cells. Immunohistochemistry for estrogen receptor, progesterone receptor, HER2 and Ki-67 was used to characterize the primary tumors. Fresh surgical tissue was processed within a few hours after surgery by being cut into small fragments. The tissue fragments were enzymatically digested with Liberase TL plus DNase for about 21 minutes and then passed through a 40-micrometer strainer. After DAPI live/dead staining, cells were sorted on a BD FACS Aria II, reaching roughly 96-99% purity. The sorted cells were lysed in TCL buffer, and a Norgen Single Cell RNA purification kit, including DNase treatment, was used to purify the RNA.

The chain uses TRBV4-2 and TRBJ2-1, with 10 bases aligning to TRBD2. The source material was sorted memory CD4+ effector T cells from a lymph node. This specimen's cell subset or site label, interpreted: CD45RA-negative sorted CD4+ T cells (memory Tconv or effector/memory Treg). This TCR was recovered from a female donor with luminal breast cancer. The DNA sequence follows: TGTGCCAGCAGCCCTGGACTAGCGGTGGTCAATGAGCAGTTCTTC. Protein translation: CASSPGLAVVNEQFF.